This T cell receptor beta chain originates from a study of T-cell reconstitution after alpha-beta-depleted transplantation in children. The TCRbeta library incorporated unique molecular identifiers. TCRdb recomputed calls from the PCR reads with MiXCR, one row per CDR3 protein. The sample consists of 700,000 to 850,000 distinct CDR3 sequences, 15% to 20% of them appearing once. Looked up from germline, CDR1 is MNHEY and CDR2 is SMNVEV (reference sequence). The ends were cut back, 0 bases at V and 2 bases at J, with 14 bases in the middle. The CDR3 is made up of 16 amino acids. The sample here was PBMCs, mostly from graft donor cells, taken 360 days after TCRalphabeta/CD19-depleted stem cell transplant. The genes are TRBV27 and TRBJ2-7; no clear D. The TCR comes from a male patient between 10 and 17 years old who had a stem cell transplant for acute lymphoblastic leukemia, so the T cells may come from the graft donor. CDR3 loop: CASSLSLGRVTYEQYF. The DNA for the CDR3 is TGTGCCAGCAGTTTATCCCTAGGGCGCGTTACCTACGAGCAGTACTTC.